A single sample gave rise to the 7 T cell receptor beta chains below, sequenced in a study of neoadjuvant anti-PD-1 for oral cavity cancer. Repertoires were generated with immunoSEQ multiplex PCR, while TCRdb's copy carries only in-frame clones and drops some. The data show about 72,000 clones, with around 82% seen just once and roughly 3.5% held by the top ten. The sequences come from PBMCs, collected before nivolumab (anti-PD-1) treatment. The receptor source for this set is a person aged 40 to 85 with oral cavity squamous cell carcinoma.

This clone came up once. The J gene is TRBJ2-1, the V gene TRBV15; a possible D gene is TRBD2 (6 bases). V was pared by 6 bases and J by 8 bases, with 20 bases between. The V gene's germline CDR1 is LNHNV and CDR2 YYDKDF (reference sequence). This CDR3 contains 15 residues. CDR3 DNA sequence: TGTGCCACCAGGGAGGGTGTGGGGTCGAGCTATGAGCAGTTCTTC. It is translated as CATREGVGSSYEQFF.

This clone appeared a single time. The V and J genes are TRBV29-1 and TRBJ2-3, with D possibly matching TRBD2 (5 bases). This CDR3 is 17 amino acids long. Germline CDR1 is SQVTM and CDR2 is ANQGSEA. V was pared by 1 base and J by 1 base, with 18 bases between. CDR3 sequence (DNA): TGCAGCGTTGAAGGTGGGCGGGTTAGCCGGGGCACAGATACGCAGTATTTT. It encodes CSVEGGRVSRGTDTQYF.

The CDR3 sequence: CASSLIHSGANVLTF. CDR3 coding DNA: TGTGCCAGCAGCTTAATCCACTCTGGGGCCAACGTCCTGACTTTC. The chain uses TRBV7-9 and TRBJ2-6; no clear D. Per the germline V gene, CDR1 is SEHNR and CDR2 is FQNEAQ (reference sequence). This CDR3 is built from 15 residues. The ends were cut back, 2 bases at V and 0 bases at J, with 5 bases in the middle.

The chain is built from TRBV4-2 and TRBJ2-5, with 10 bases lining up with TRBD2. The CDR3 sequence is 17 residues long. CDR1 and CDR2 (germline): LGHNA, YNFKEQ. Losses at the gene ends were 1 base for V and 4 bases for J; bases not matched to a gene: 9. The chain's CDR3 is CASSQGGLAGVSETQYF. In DNA form, the CDR3 reads TGTGCCAGCAGCCAAGGAGGCCTAGCGGGAGTCTCAGAGACCCAGTACTTC.

The chain links TRBV9 to TRBJ1-2; a weak D match, TRBD1 (5 bases). The CDR3 consists of 16 residues. CDR1 SGDLS and CDR2 YYNGEE come from the germline V gene. Trimming stripped 3 bases from V and 1 base from J, with 16 bases between. This chain's CDR3 is CASSETATYHNYGYTF. The CDR3 nucleotides are TGTGCCAGCAGCGAGACAGCTACCTACCATAACTATGGCTACACCTTC.

About this clone: Other DNA variants within this sample encode the same CDR3. V and J are TRBV9 and TRBJ2-3, with 9 bases matching TRBD1. This CDR3 is 17 amino acids long. Germline V gene sequence: CDR1 SGDLS, CDR2 YYNGEE. Trimming removed 0 bases from V and 0 bases from J; junction bases left unmatched: 5. The DNA for the CDR3 is TGTGCCAGCAGCGTAGAGGGACAGGGTCTTAGCACAGATACGCAGTATTTT. Protein: CASSVEGQGLSTDTQYF.

The chain is built from TRBV4-1 and TRBJ1-5, with D perhaps matching TRBD1 (6 bases). Germline-derived CDR1 and CDR2 are MGHRA and YSYEKL. This CDR3 is 15 amino acids long. V was trimmed by 4 bases and J by 4 bases, leaving 14 bases between them. The CDR3 nucleotides read TGCGCCAGCAGCCTAGGCGACAGGCCAAATCAGCCCCAGCATTTT. Translating gives CASSLGDRPNQPQHF.